The 9 T cell receptor beta chains given below trace back to one sample, sequenced in a study of blood T cell repertoires in COVID-19. TCRdb's table, derived via immunoSEQ multiplex PCR, lists solely in-frame clones and lacks some. This sample has some 170,000 clones, with roughly 80% found just once. Sequences were obtained from PBMCs or T cells enriched from blood (not recorded which). These receptors came from a woman aged 50 to 60 who had recovered from COVID-19.

The J gene is TRBJ2-7, the V gene TRBV27; TRBD1 is a possible D gene (5 bases). The CDR3 contains 14 residues. Germline V gene lookup returns CDR1 MNHEY and CDR2 SMNVEV (reference sequence). The germline V and J ends were trimmed by 3 bases and 6 bases, with 15 bases remaining between them. The CDR3 DNA reads TGTGCCAGCAGTTTGGGGCTGGGCAGACGCGAGCAGTACTTC. Its protein is CASSLGLGRREQYF.

This chain links TRBV2 with TRBJ2-7, with 10 bases aligning to TRBD2. The CDR3 extends over 17 amino acids. With V trimmed by 3 bases and J by 3 bases, 11 bases remained unmatched. Looked up from germline, CDR1 is SNHLY and CDR2 is FYNNEI. The CDR3, as DNA: TGTGCCAGCAGTGACTCCTGGGCTAGCGGGAGAGTCTACGAGCAGTACTTC. Amino acid sequence: CASSDSWASGRVYEQYF.

This chain links TRBV30 with TRBJ1-5; TRBD1 is a possible D gene (5 bases). CDR3 length: 13 residues. The V end was cut by 3 bases, the J end by 7 bases, with 13 bases between. Per the germline V gene, CDR1 is GTSNPN and CDR2 is SVGIG (reference sequence). CDR3 coding DNA: TGTGCCTGGAGGGGGGGATTCGGACAGCCCCAGCATTTT. It encodes CAWRGGFGQPQHF.

The rearrangement links TRBV27 to TRBJ1-2, with TRBD1 matching over 9 bases. The CDR3 runs to 12 residues. With 5 bases clipped from V and 11 bases from J, the junction kept 6 bases outside the gene matches. CDR1 MNHEY and CDR2 SMNVEV come from the germline V gene (reference sequence). CDR3 sequence: CASSPTGGKYTF. The DNA for the CDR3 is TGTGCCAGCAGTCCAACAGGGGGCAAATACACCTTC.

The chain recombines TRBV6-5 with TRBJ1-4; the match to TRBD1 covers 10 bases. The germline V gene encodes CDR1 MNHEY and CDR2 SVGAGI. The length of the CDR3 is 13 residues. J gave up 10 bases and V 6 bases, and 5 bases lay outside the gene matches. The CDR3 loop is CASRPTGGAKLFF. CDR3 sequence (DNA): TGTGCCAGCAGGCCGACAGGGGGCGCAAAACTGTTTTTT.

This clone has just one count. J is TRBJ1-5 and V is TRBV5-5, with no clear D. V was trimmed by 0 bases and J by 3 bases, leaving 19 bases between them. The germline CDR1 and CDR2 sequences are SGHKS and YYEKEE (reference sequence). This CDR3 is 18 amino acids long. The chain's CDR3 is CASSLVSGIDLSNQPQHF. The CDR3 DNA reads TGTGCCAGCAGCTTGGTCTCAGGTATTGACCTATCCAATCAGCCCCAGCATTTT.

J is TRBJ1-6 and V is TRBV6-5, with 8 bases that match TRBD1. This CDR3 comprises 15 residues. Per the germline V gene, CDR1 is MNHEY and CDR2 is SVGAGI. The junction had 5 bases not matched to a gene; V was cut back by 0 bases and J by 10 bases. The CDR3 region is CASSYSGQGRSPLHF. The CDR3 DNA reads TGTGCCAGCAGTTACTCCGGACAGGGACGGTCACCCCTCCACTTT.

The chain links TRBV27 to TRBJ1-5; D not certain. Germline CDR1 is MNHEY and CDR2 is SMNVEV (reference sequence). This CDR3 contains 11 residues. V gave up 7 bases and J gave up 7 bases, with 8 bases separating them. The CDR3: CASTASQPQHF. The CDR3 DNA reads TGTGCCAGCACCGCTAGCCAGCCCCAGCATTTT.

V is TRBV30 and J is TRBJ2-5, with D possibly being TRBD1 (6 bases). Trimming took 3 bases from V and 5 from J, leaving 16 bases between them. This CDR3 is built from 14 residues. Germline CDR1 and CDR2: GTSNPN and SVGIG (reference sequence). The CDR3 loop is CAWRGPGEGETQYF. CDR3 DNA sequence: TGTGCCTGGAGAGGGCCAGGGGAAGGGGAGACCCAGTACTTC.